This passage covers 29 T cell receptor beta chains from one sample sequenced in a study of read filtering for tumor transcriptome and immune sequencing (dated by TCRdb to 2020 to 2021). Sequencing relied on an Illumina HiSeq 4000. TCR libraries were constructed from 400 to 500 ng RNA using the Immunoverse kit, and molecular barcoded adaptors covering alpha/delta and beta/gamma chains were employed. TCRdb passed the public sequencing reads through fastp at Q25 and MiXCR, retaining productive beta sequences. Each entry is one CDR3 protein sequence, shown with its most common DNA and genes. The sample records roughly 90,000 distinct CDR3 sequences, more than 9% of which are singletons. 15% of the sample belongs to the ten largest clones. The specimen sequenced was a population of CD138-negative cells sorted from bone marrow. Interpreted using the paper, the cell subset or site label stands for: bone marrow mononuclear cells depleted of CD138+ plasma/myeloma cells by negative magnetic selection. The receptors were sampled from a donor at least 40 years old with multiple myeloma.

This clonotype occurred many times. The chain employs TRBV9 and TRBJ2-3; 7 bases line up with TRBD1. The CDR3 length is 14 residues. Trimming took 1 base from V and 4 from J; bases not matched to a gene: 3. Per the germline V gene, CDR1 is SGDLS and CDR2 is YYNGEE. The CDR3 region has the DNA TGTGCCAGCAGCGTAACAGGGGAGCCAGATACGCAGTATTTT. Protein sequence: CASSVTGEPDTQYF.

This clonotype was observed many times. The J gene is TRBJ2-5, the V gene TRBV29-1, with D maybe TRBD2 (5 bases). Germline V gene sequence: CDR1 SQVTM, CDR2 ANQGSEA. The CDR3 loop spans 13 amino acids. Trimming cost V 4 bases and J 2 bases, with 11 bases left between them. The CDR3 DNA is TGCAGCGTTGTCCCCGGCGGGCAAGAGACCCAGTACTTC. Protein sequence: CSVVPGGQETQYF.

This clonotype has at least ten counts. This sequence joins TRBV4-1 and TRBJ1-4; D remains unclear. The CDR3 is 15 amino acids. The V gene's germline CDR1 is MGHRA and CDR2 YSYEKL. Trimming removed 6 bases from V and 6 bases from J, with 17 bases in between. CDR3 sequence: CASRRTGWGDEKLFF. The CDR3 DNA follows: TGCGCCAGCAGGCGTACGGGATGGGGAGATGAAAAACTGTTTTTT.

Concerning this clonotype itself: A much larger clone differs by one base, so this may be a read error. The rearrangement joins TRBV2 to TRBJ1-2; no reliable D call. The germline CDR1 and CDR2 sequences are SNHLY and FYNNEI. The CDR3 contains 14 residues. CDR3 nucleotide sequence: TGTGCCAGCAGTGAAGGGGCAGGTTATTATGGCTACGCCTTC. It encodes CASSEGAGYYGYAF. Filled out from reference TRBV2 and TRBJ1-2, the complete variable domain reads EPEVTQTPSHQVTQMGQEVILRCVPISNHLYFYWYRQILGQKVEFLVSFYNNEISEKSEIFDDQFSVERPDGSNFTLKIRSTKLEDSAMYFCASSEGAGYYGYAFGSGTRLTVV.

In its sample, this clonotype was seen many times. The CDR3 DNA reads TGTGCCAGCAGCCAAGATAGACGGAACTACAATGAGCAGTTCTTC. This gives the protein CASSQDRRNYNEQFF. The rearrangement uses TRBV3-1 and TRBJ2-1; D is undetermined. The V gene's germline CDR1 is LGHDT and CDR2 YNNKEL (reference sequence). V shed 0 bases and J shed 3 bases, with 9 bases lying between them. The length of the CDR3 is 15 residues.

Concerning this clonotype itself: Possible read error: a much larger clone is one base away. The V and J genes are TRBV6-2 or TRBV6-3 and TRBJ2-6; D gene unclear. This CDR3 is 18 amino acids long. Germline loops: CDR1 MNHEY, CDR2 SVGEGT. Between the trimmed V and J ends, which lost 4 bases and 4 bases, there was a span of 20 bases. The CDR3 nucleotides read TGTGCCAGCAGTTGGTTCGGCAGTCCCGGACGGGGGGCCAACGTCCTGACTTTC. It yields the protein CASSWFGSPGRGANVLTF.

Many counts were recorded for this clonotype. The rearrangement joins TRBV7-2 to TRBJ1-4; no firm D call. Trimming pared 5 bases from V and 6 bases from J, leaving 16 bases between. The CDR3 totals 15 residues. In germline, CDR1 is SGHTA, CDR2 FQGNSA. The CDR3 DNA follows: TGTGCCAGCAGCCCCAGGTGGGCTGGGTATGAAAAACTGTTTTTT. As protein: CASSPRWAGYEKLFF.

This clonotype was counted ten times or more. This chain uses TRBV7-9 with TRBJ1-4; TRBD1 agrees at 11 bases. The CDR3 has 12 amino acids. V was pared by 5 bases and J by 14 bases, with 4 bases of the junction left unmatched. Germline V gives CDR1 SEHNR, CDR2 FQNEAQ (reference sequence). CDR3 protein: CASSAGTGGLFF. CDR3 nucleotides: TGTGCCAGCAGCGCAGGGACAGGGGGTCTGTTTTTT.

This clonotype was seen ten or more times. The DNA for the CDR3 is TGTGCCAGCAGACGACACGACCAAGAGACCCAGTACTTC. Amino acid sequence: CASRRHDQETQYF. The V and J genes are TRBV6-1 and TRBJ2-5, with D unresolved. The CDR3 runs to 13 residues. The V end lost 6 bases, the J end lost 0 bases, and 8 bases lay between the germline ends. Germline V gene data show CDR1 as MNHNS and CDR2 as SASEGT.

In its sample, this clonotype was seen many times. V is TRBV28 and J is TRBJ2-7; D call uncertain. V was shortened by 5 bases and J by 6 bases, with 14 bases between the two germline ends. This CDR3 has 13 amino acids. Germline V gene data show CDR1 as MDHEN and CDR2 as SYDVKM. CDR3 protein: CASSPPGPGEQYF. Here the CDR3 DNA reads TGTGCCAGCAGTCCCCCAGGCCCCGGCGAGCAGTACTTC.

This clonotype was counted ten times or more. V usage is TRBV28 and J usage is TRBJ2-5; TRBD2 agrees at 8 bases. This CDR3 is built from 17 residues. Germline trimming cut 1 base from V and 4 bases from J; bases unmatched to any gene: 11. Germline V gives CDR1 MDHEN, CDR2 SYDVKM. CDR3 in DNA: TGTGCCAGCAGTTTATTGGGACTAGATGAAACCTTAGAGACCCAGTACTTC. Translated: CASSLLGLDETLETQYF.

The table lists this clonotype with many counts. The chain links TRBV12-3 or TRBV12-4 to TRBJ1-3; no clear D gene. This CDR3 region has 15 residues. V lost 2 bases, J lost 0 bases, and 8 bases lay in between. The CDR3 nucleotides read TGTGCCAGCAGTTTAAGGGCCGGCTCTGGAAACACCATATATTTT. Its translation: CASSLRAGSGNTIYF.

This clonotype was seen a handful of times. This sequence may be a read error, since a much larger clone differs from it by one base. This is likely a read error, given that the CDR3 carries no conserved phenylalanine or tryptophan at its end. The CDR3 loop is CSVDRAGETQYL. DNA for the CDR3: TGCAGCGTTGACAGGGCTGGGGAGACCCAGTACCTC. This chain connects TRBV29-1 to TRBJ2-5, with a possible D match to TRBD1 (5 bases). This CDR3 is built from 12 residues. V was pared by 3 bases and J by 5 bases, with 10 bases between. The germline V gene has CDR1 SQVTM and CDR2 ANQGSEA.

This clonotype was seen ten or more times. The chain has TRBV7-2 and TRBJ2-5, with D perhaps TRBD1 or TRBD2 (5 bases each). The germline V and J ends were trimmed by 4 bases and 0 bases, with 12 bases remaining between them. Germline assignment: CDR1 SGHTA and CDR2 FQGNSA. The CDR3 runs to 15 residues. This chain's CDR3 is CASSWPGTDQETQYF. The CDR3 bases are TGTGCCAGCAGCTGGCCCGGGACGGACCAAGAGACCCAGTACTTC. The variable domain in full, completed from reference TRBV7-2 and TRBJ2-5, reads GAGVSQSPSNKVTEKGKDVELRCDPISGHTALYWYRQSLGQGLEFLIYFQGNSAPDKSGLPSDRFSAERTGGSVSTLTIQRTQQEDSAVYLCASSWPGTDQETQYFGPGTRLLVL.

In this sample, this clonotype turned up many times. The rearrangement links TRBV29-1 to TRBJ2-7; D is undetermined. V was clipped by 3 bases and J by 2 bases, with 11 bases between them. This CDR3 has 13 residues. Germline values: CDR1 SQVTM, CDR2 ANQGSEA. The CDR3 coding sequence is TGCAGCGTTGAGTTCGGATTACCCTACGAGCAGTACTTC. This encodes CSVEFGLPYEQYF.

This clonotype showed up just a few times. The chain has TRBV5-1 and TRBJ2-5; 9 bases match TRBD2. Per germline, CDR1 SGHRS and CDR2 YFSETQ. CDR3 length: 16 amino acids. V lost 6 bases and J lost 3; bases outside the gene matches: 12. CDR3 amino acids: CASTTGTSYVKETQYF. The CDR3 DNA follows: TGCGCCAGCACGACCGGGACTAGCTATGTAAAAGAGACCCAGTACTTC.

The chain employs TRBV14 and TRBJ1-5; D is unclear. From germline, CDR1 is SGHDN and CDR2 FVKESK. V was shortened by 4 bases and J by 15 bases, with 19 bases between the two germline ends. The CDR3 contains 13 residues. This CDR3 reads CASSRSNNQPLHF. CDR3 in DNA: TGTGCCAGCAGCCGCTCCAATAATCAGCCCTTGCATTTT.

This clonotype has a count of ten or more. V is TRBV3-1 and J is TRBJ2-2, with 9 bases lining up with TRBD1. V shed 3 bases, J shed 7 bases, and the junction held 9 bases outside the gene matches. Germline V gene data show CDR1 as LGHDT and CDR2 as YNNKEL (reference sequence). The CDR3 loop spans 16 amino acids. The CDR3 bases are TGTGCCAGCAGCCAGGAAAGGACAGGGGCCGGCGGGGAGCTGTTTTTT. Its protein is CASSQERTGAGGELFF.

This clonotype showed up many times. V is TRBV13 and J is TRBJ2-7, with 9 nucleotides matching TRBD1. Germline loops: CDR1 PRHDT, CDR2 FYEKMQ (reference sequence). The CDR3 covers 14 residues. The V gene end was trimmed by 5 bases and the J gene end by 4 bases; junction bases not matched to a gene: 6. CDR3 in amino acids: CASSPDRGLYEQYF. CDR3 in DNA: TGTGCCAGCAGCCCGGACAGGGGACTATACGAGCAGTACTTC.

This clonotype was counted many times. The rearrangement uses TRBV3-1 and TRBJ2-2; D is ambiguous. The CDR3 is 14 residues long. Between the trimmed V and J ends, which lost 7 bases and 9 bases, there was a span of 18 bases. Germline V gene lookup returns CDR1 LGHDT and CDR2 YNNKEL (reference sequence). CDR3 in amino acids: CASTKRAEVRELFF. CDR3 in DNA: TGTGCCAGCACCAAAAGGGCGGAAGTCCGGGAGCTGTTTTTT.

This clonotype occurred many times. The J gene is TRBJ2-2, the V gene TRBV7-9; possibly TRBD2 for D (6 bases). The CDR3 has 15 residues. The ends were cut back, 3 bases at V and 6 bases at J, with 14 bases in the middle. Germline V gives CDR1 SEHNR, CDR2 FQNEAQ (reference sequence). The DNA of the CDR3 is TGTGCCAGCAGCTTTCCGGGAGCCGGTCCCGGGGAGCTGTTTTTT. Protein: CASSFPGAGPGELFF.

This clonotype occurred many times. The chain links TRBV7-9 to TRBJ2-3; TRBD1 or TRBD2 may be the D gene (5 bases each). The V gene's germline CDR1 is SEHNR and CDR2 FQNEAQ (reference sequence). V was cut by 7 bases and J by 0 bases, with 11 bases left in between. The CDR3 contains 14 residues. This chain's CDR3 is CASIGAVSTDTQYF. In DNA form, the CDR3 reads TGTGCCAGCATCGGGGCGGTTAGCACAGATACGCAGTATTTT. Using reference TRBV7-9 and TRBJ2-3 for the parts outside the CDR3, the full variable domain is DTGVSQNPRHKITKRGQNVTFRCDPISEHNRLYWYRQTLGQGPEFLTYFQNEAQLEKSRLLSDRFSAERPKGSFSTLEIQRTEQGDSAMYLCASIGAVSTDTQYFGPGTRLTVL.

At least ten counts were recorded for this clonotype. The rearrangement uses TRBV3-1 and TRBJ2-7, with D tentatively TRBD2 (6 bases). V was pared by 1 base and J by 6 bases, with 13 bases between. Germline V gene data show CDR1 as LGHDT and CDR2 as YNNKEL (reference sequence). This CDR3 comprises 14 residues. CDR3 loop: CASSQGRLASEQYF. CDR3 DNA sequence: TGTGCCAGCAGCCAAGGCCGCCTAGCGAGCGAGCAGTACTTC.

This clonotype turned up a few times. The chain couples TRBV28 to TRBJ1-1; the D is unclear. CDR1 and CDR2 from the germline V gene are MDHEN and SYDVKM. This CDR3 region has 16 residues. The ends were cut back, 5 bases at V and 0 bases at J, with 16 bases in the middle. The CDR3 protein is CASSPPGNFMNTEAFF. The DNA of the CDR3 is TGTGCCAGCAGTCCCCCGGGCAACTTCATGAACACTGAAGCTTTCTTT.

This clonotype was picked up a small number of times. With a much larger clone just one base away, this may be a read error. This sequence joins TRBV18 and TRBJ2-7, with 10 bases fitting TRBD1. Germline V gene lookup returns CDR1 KGHSH and CDR2 LQKENI. Losses at the gene ends were 0 bases for V and 1 base for J; bases not matched to a gene: 9. The CDR3 loop spans 18 amino acids. The chain's CDR3 is CASSPPFARDRGSYEQYF. Here the CDR3 DNA reads TGTGCCAGCTCACCACCCTTCGCTCGGGACAGGGGATCCTACGAGCAGTACTTC. Full variable domain (missing parts from reference TRBV18 and TRBJ2-7): NAGVMQNPRHLVRRRGQEARLRCSPMKGHSHVYWYRQLPEEGLKFMVYLQKENIIDESGMPKERFSAEFPKEGPSILRIQQVVRGDSAAYFCASSPPFARDRGSYEQYFGPGTRLTVT.

The chain carries TRBV7-2 and TRBJ1-5; a weak D match, TRBD1 (5 bases). CDR3 length: 15 residues. From germline, CDR1 is SGHTA and CDR2 FQGNSA. V lost 3 bases, J lost 2 bases, and 11 bases lay in between. CDR3 DNA: TGTGCCAGCAGCTTCAGCGTAGGGGGCAATCAGCCCCAGCATTTT. It codes for CASSFSVGGNQPQHF.

There are many counts of this clonotype. This chain uses TRBV5-4 with TRBJ2-7; a possible D gene is TRBD2 (6 bases). Trimming removed 4 bases from V and 4 bases from J, with 12 bases in between. The CDR3 extends over 13 amino acids. Germline-derived CDR1 and CDR2 are SGHNT and YYREEE (reference sequence). The CDR3 reads CASSPGGNYEQYF. Here the CDR3 DNA reads TGTGCCAGCAGCCCCGGCGGGAATTACGAGCAGTACTTC. The full variable domain, rest sourced from reference TRBV5-4 and TRBJ2-7, is ETGVTQSPTHLIKTRGQQVTLRCSSQSGHNTVSWYQQALGQGPQFIFQYYREEENGRGNFPPRFSGLQFPNYSSELNVNALELDDSALYLCASSPGGNYEQYFGPGTRLTVT.

The chain joins TRBV2 to TRBJ1-4; 9 nucleotides agree with TRBD1. V lost 2 bases, J lost 2 bases, and 18 bases stayed unmatched. CDR1 is SNHLY, CDR2 FYNNEI, per germline. The CDR3 is made up of 21 amino acids. CDR3 sequence (DNA): TGTGCCAGCAGTGAATGGAGCGGGACAGGGATAGCCCCCGCGACTAATGAAAAACTGTTTTTT. Translating it yields CASSEWSGTGIAPATNEKLFF. The complete variable domain, with remaining parts taken from reference TRBV2 and TRBJ1-4, reads EPEVTQTPSHQVTQMGQEVILRCVPISNHLYFYWYRQILGQKVEFLVSFYNNEISEKSEIFDDQFSVERPDGSNFTLKIRSTKLEDSAMYFCASSEWSGTGIAPATNEKLFFGSGTQLSVL.

This clonotype was seen only a few times. Since a far larger clone is one base different, this is likely a read error. The chain combines TRBV6-1 with TRBJ2-3, with D perhaps TRBD1 (6 bases). CDR1 is MNHNS and CDR2 is SASEGT in the germline V gene. CDR3 length: 17 amino acids. V gave up 6 bases and J gave up 4 bases, with 23 bases separating them. This CDR3 is CASSRPRTAGEADTQYF. The DNA of the CDR3 is TGTGCCAGCAGCCGGCCCCGGACAGCAGGTGAGGCAGATACGCAGTATTTT.